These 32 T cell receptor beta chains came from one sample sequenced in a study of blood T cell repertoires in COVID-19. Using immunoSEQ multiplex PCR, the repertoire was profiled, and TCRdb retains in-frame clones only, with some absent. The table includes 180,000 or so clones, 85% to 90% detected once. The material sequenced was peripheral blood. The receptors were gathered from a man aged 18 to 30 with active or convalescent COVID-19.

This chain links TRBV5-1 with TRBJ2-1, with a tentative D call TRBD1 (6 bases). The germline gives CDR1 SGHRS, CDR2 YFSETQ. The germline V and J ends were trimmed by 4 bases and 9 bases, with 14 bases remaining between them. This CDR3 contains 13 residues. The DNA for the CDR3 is TGCGCCAGCAGCGACCACAGGGTTACTGAGCAGTTCTTC. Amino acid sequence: CASSDHRVTEQFF.

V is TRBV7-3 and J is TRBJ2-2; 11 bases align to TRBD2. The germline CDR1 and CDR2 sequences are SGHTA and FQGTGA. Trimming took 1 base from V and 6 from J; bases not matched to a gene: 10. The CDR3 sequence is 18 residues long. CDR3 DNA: TGTGCCAGCAGCTTAATGCGTAGCGGGAGGGCCTCGGCCGGGGAGCTGTTTTTT. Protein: CASSLMRSGRASAGELFF. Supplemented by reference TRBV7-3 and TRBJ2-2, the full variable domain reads GAGVSQTPSNKVTEKGKYVELRCDPISGHTALYWYRQSLGQGPEFLIYFQGTGAADDSGLPNDRFFAVRPEGSVSTLKIQRTERGDSAVYLCASSLMRSGRASAGELFFGEGSRLTVL.

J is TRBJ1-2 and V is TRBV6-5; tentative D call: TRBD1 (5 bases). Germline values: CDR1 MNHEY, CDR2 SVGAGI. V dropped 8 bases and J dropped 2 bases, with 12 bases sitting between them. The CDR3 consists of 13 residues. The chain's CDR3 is CASAEGANYGYTF. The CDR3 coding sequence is TGTGCCAGCGCCGAAGGGGCGAACTATGGCTACACCTTC.

For the CDR3, the DNA is TGTGCCAGCAGCCAAGATCTTGGGACAGTTGGGGCCAACGTCCTGACTTTC. This codes for CASSQDLGTVGANVLTF. V usage is TRBV14 and J usage is TRBJ2-6, with 7 bases lining up with TRBD1. V dropped 0 bases and J dropped 3; count of bases not matched to a gene: 5. Germline CDR1 is SGHDN and CDR2 is FVKESK. There are 17 residues in the CDR3.

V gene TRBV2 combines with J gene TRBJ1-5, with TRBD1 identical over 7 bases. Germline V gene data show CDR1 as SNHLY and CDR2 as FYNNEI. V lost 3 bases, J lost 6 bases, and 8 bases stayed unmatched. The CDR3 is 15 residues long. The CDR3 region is CASSELRGRGQPQHF. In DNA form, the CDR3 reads TGTGCCAGCAGTGAGCTTAGGGGGCGAGGTCAGCCCCAGCATTTT.

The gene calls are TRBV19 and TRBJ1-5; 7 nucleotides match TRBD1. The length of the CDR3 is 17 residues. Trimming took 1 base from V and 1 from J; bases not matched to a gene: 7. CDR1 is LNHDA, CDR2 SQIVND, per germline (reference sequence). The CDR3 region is CASSIATGLRSNQPQHF. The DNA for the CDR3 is TGTGCCAGTAGTATAGCGACAGGGCTCAGGAGCAATCAGCCCCAGCATTTT.

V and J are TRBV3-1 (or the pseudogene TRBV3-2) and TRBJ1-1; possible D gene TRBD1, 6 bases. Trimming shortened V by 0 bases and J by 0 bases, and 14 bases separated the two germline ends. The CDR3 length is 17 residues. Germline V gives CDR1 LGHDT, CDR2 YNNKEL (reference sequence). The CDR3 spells CASSQDLGATMNTEAFF. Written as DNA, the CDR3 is TGTGCCAGCAGCCAAGATTTGGGGGCTACGATGAACACTGAAGCTTTCTTT.

The CDR3 nucleotides are TGCGCCAGCAGCGCCCAGGGACAGGGGCCCGGTAACACCGGGGAGCTGTTTTTT. It yields the protein CASSAQGQGPGNTGELFF. The J gene is TRBJ2-2, the V gene TRBV5-1; 10 bases match TRBD1. Unmatched junction bases numbered 11, after V lost 4 bases and J lost 2 bases. Germline loops: CDR1 SGHRS, CDR2 YFSETQ. The CDR3 is 18 residues long.

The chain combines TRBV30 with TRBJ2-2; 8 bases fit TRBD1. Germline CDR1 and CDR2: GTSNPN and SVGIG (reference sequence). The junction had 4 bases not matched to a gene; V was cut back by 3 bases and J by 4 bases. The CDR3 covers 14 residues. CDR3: CAWRGQEVTGELFF. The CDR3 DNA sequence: TGTGCCTGGAGGGGACAGGAGGTCACCGGGGAGCTGTTTTTT. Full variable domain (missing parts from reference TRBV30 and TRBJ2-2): SQTIHQWPATLVQPVGSPLSLECTVEGTSNPNLYWYRQAAGRGLQLLFYSVGIGQISSEVPQNLSASRPQDRQFILSSKKLLLSDSGFYLCAWRGQEVTGELFFGEGSRLTVL.

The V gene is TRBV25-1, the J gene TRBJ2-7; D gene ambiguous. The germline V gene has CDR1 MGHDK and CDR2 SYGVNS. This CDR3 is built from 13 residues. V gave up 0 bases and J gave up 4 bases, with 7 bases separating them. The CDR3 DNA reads TGTGCCAGCAGTGAATACTCCGGTTACGAGCAGTACTTC. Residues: CASSEYSGYEQYF.

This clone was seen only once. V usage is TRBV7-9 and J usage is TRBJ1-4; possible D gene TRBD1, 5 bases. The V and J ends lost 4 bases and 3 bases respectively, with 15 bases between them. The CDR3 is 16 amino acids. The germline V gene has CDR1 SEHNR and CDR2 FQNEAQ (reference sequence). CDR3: CASSSRVGPANEKLFF. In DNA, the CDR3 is TGTGCCAGCAGCTCCAGAGTGGGGCCGGCTAATGAAAAACTGTTTTTT.

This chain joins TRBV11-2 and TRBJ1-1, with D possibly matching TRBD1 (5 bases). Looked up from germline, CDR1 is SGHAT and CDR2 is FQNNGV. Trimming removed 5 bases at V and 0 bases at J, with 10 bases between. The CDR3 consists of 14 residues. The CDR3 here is CASSIPTVNTEAFF. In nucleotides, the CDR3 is TGTGCCAGCAGCATTCCGACAGTGAACACTGAAGCTTTCTTT.

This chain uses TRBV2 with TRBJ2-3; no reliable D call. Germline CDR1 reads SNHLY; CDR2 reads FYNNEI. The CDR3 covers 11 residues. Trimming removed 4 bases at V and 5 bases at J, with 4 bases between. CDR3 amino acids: CASSVQDTQYF. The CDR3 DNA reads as TGTGCCAGCAGTGTCCAAGATACGCAGTATTTT.

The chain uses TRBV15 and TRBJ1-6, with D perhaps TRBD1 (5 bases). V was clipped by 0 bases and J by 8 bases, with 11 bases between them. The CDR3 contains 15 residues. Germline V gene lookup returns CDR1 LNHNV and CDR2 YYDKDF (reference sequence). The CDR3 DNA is TGTGCCACCAGCAGAGAGGAGGGAGGGGATTCACCCCTCCACTTT. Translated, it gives CATSREEGGDSPLHF. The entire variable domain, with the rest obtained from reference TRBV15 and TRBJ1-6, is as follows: DAMVIQNPRYQVTQFGKPVTLSCSQTLNHNVMYWYQQKSSQAPKLLFHYYDKDFNNEADTPDNFQSRRPNTSFCFLDIRSPGLGDTAMYLCATSREEGGDSPLHFGNGTRLTVT.

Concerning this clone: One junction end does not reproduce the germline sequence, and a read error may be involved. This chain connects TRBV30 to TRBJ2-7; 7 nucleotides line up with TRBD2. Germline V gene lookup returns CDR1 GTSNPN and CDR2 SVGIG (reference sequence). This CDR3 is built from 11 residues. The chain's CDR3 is CAWSVGAGEIF. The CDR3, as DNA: TGTGCCTGGAGTGTCGGGGCGGGGGAAATCTTC.

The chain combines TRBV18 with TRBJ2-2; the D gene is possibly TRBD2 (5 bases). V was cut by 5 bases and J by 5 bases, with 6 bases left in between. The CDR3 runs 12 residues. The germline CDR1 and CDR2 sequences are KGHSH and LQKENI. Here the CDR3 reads CASSTGTGELFF. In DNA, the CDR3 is TGTGCCAGCTCAACGGGAACCGGGGAGCTGTTTTTT.

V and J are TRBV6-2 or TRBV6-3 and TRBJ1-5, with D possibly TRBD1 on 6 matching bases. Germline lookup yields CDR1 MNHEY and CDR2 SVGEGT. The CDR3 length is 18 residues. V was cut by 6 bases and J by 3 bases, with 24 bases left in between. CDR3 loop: CASSHGWDIKSYNQPQHF. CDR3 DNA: TGTGCCAGCAGCCACGGATGGGACATAAAGAGCTACAATCAGCCCCAGCATTTT.

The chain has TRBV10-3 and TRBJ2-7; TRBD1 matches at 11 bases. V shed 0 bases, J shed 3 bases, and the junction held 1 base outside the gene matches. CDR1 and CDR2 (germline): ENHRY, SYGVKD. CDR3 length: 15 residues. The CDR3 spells CAISESGTGGYEQYF. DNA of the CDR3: TGTGCCATCAGTGAGTCCGGGACAGGGGGCTACGAGCAGTACTTC.

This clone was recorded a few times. Here the CDR3 DNA reads TGTGCCAGCAGCCAATACCAGAGCACAGATACGCAGTATTTT. Translation gives CASSQYQSTDTQYF. This sequence joins TRBV3-1 (or the pseudogene TRBV3-2) and TRBJ2-3, with no clear D. The CDR3 is made up of 14 amino acids. The V gene's germline CDR1 is LGHDT and CDR2 YNNKEL (reference sequence). V was pared by 2 bases and J by 0 bases, with 6 bases between.

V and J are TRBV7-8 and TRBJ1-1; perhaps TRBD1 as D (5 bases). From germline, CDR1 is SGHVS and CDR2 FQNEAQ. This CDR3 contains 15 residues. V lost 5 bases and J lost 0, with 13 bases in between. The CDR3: CASSPQGGVNTEAFF. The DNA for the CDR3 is TGTGCCAGCAGCCCCCAAGGAGGGGTGAACACTGAAGCTTTCTTT.

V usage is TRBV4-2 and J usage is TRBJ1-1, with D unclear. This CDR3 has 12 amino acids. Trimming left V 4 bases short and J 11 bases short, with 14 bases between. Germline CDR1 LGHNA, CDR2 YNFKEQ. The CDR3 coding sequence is TGTGCCAGCAGCCGCGAGTCACGGTTTGCTTTCTTT. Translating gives CASSRESRFAFF.

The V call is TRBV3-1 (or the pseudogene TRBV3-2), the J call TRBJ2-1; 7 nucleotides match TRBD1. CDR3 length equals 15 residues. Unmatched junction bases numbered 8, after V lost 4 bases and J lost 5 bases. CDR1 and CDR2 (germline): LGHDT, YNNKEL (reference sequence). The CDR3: CASSPGDSVNNEQFF. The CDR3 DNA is TGTGCCAGCAGCCCCGGGGACAGCGTTAACAATGAGCAGTTCTTC.

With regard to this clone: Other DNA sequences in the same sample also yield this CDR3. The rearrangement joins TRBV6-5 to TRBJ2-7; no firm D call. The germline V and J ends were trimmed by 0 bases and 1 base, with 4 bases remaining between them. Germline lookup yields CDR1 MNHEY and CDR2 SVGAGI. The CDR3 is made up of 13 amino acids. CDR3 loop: CASSYSRSYEQYF. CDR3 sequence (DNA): TGTGCCAGCAGTTACTCGCGGTCCTACGAGCAGTACTTC.

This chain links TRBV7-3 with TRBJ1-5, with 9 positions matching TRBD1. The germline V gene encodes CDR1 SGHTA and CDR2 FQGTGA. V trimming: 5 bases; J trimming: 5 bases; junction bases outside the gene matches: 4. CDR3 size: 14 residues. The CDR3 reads CASSQTGGYQPQHF. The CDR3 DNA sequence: TGTGCCAGCAGCCAGACAGGGGGGTATCAGCCCCAGCATTTT.

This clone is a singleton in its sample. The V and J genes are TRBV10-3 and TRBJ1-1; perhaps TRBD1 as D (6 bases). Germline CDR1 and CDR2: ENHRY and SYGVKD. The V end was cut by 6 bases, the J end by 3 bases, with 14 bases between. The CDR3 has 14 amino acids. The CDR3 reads CAIRLTGVYTEAFF. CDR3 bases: TGTGCCATCAGGTTGACAGGAGTATACACTGAAGCTTTCTTT.

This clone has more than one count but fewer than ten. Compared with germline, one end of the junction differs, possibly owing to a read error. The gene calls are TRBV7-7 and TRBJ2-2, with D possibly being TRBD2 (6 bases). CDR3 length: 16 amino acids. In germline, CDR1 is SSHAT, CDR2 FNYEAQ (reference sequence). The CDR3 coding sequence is TGTGCTAGCAGCCCGGGAGCGCCGGCGAACACCGGGGAGCTGTTTTTT. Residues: CASSPGAPANTGELFF.

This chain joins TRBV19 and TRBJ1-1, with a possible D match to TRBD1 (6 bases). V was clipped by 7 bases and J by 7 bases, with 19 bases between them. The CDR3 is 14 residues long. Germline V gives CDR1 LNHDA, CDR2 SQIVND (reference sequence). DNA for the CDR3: TGTGCCAGTAAGGGGCAGGGGACCCTAGGTGAAGCTTTCTTT. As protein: CASKGQGTLGEAFF.

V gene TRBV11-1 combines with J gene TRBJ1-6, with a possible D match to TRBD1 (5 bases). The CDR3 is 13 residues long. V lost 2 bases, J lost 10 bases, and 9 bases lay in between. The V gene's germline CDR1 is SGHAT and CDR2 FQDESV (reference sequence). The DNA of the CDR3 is TGTGCCAGCAGCTTATTCCAGGGCTCACCCCTCCACTTT. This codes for CASSLFQGSPLHF.

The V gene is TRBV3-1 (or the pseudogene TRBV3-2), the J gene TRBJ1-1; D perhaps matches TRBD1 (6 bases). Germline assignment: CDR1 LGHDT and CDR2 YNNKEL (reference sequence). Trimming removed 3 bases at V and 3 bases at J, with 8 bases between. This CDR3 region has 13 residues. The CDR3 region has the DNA TGTGCCAGCAGCCACAACAGGGACACTGAAGCTTTCTTT. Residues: CASSHNRDTEAFF.

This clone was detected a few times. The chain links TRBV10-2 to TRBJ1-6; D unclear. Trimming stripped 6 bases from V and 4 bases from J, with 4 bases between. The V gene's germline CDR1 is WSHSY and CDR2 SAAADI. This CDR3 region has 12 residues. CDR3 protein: CASRQYNSPLHF. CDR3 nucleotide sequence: TGCGCCAGCAGACAGTATAATTCACCCCTCCACTTT.

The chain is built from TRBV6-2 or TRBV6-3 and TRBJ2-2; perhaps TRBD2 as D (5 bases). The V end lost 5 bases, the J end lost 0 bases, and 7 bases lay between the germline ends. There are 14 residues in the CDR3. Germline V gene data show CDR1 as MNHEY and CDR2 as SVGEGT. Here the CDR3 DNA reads TGTGCCAGCAGTCCCGGGACGAACACCGGGGAGCTGTTTTTT. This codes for CASSPGTNTGELFF.

The CDR3 here is CASSPPGLEAYEQYF. Here the CDR3 DNA reads TGCGCCAGCAGCCCACCGGGACTGGAGGCCTACGAGCAGTACTTC. This chain joins TRBV4-1 and TRBJ2-7, with D perhaps TRBD2 (6 bases). This CDR3 is 15 amino acids long. CDR1 is MGHRA and CDR2 is YSYEKL in the germline V gene. V was pared by 4 bases and J by 2 bases, with 15 bases between.